This entry lists 29 T cell receptor beta chains sequenced from one sample in a study of cytomegalovirus exposure and HLA in healthy donors. In the PCR, 60 Vbeta and 13 Jbeta primers were used. Profiled with immunoSEQ multiplex PCR; TCRdb holds only in-frame clones, not every one. The sample has about 190,000 clones, over 70% seen once. The sequenced material came from PBMCs. The receptors shown here come from a young woman in good health and CMV-seronegative.

The chain combines TRBV28 with TRBJ2-7; D is uncertain. The germline gives CDR1 MDHEN, CDR2 SYDVKM. V was cut by 5 bases and J by 0 bases, with 2 bases left in between. This CDR3 has 11 amino acids. CDR3 sequence reads: CASSHSYEQYF. CDR3 sequence (DNA): TGTGCCAGCAGTCACTCCTACGAGCAGTACTTC.

This chain connects TRBV1 to TRBJ2-7; the table calls TRBD2, which could not be checked here. TRBV1 is a listed pseudogene. The CDR3 is 15 amino acids. As DNA, the CDR3 is TGCACCAGCAGCCAAGAAGGCGGGGGGAGGAACGAGCAGTACTTC. Its protein product is CTSSQEGGGRNEQYF.

This chain uses TRBV7-8 with TRBJ2-7; D gene ambiguous. The germline CDR1 and CDR2 sequences are SGHVS and FQNEAQ. The CDR3 covers 12 residues. V lost 4 bases to trimming and J lost 4 bases, with 8 bases between them. DNA of the CDR3: TGTGCCAGCAGCTCCCTCTCGTACGAGCAGTACTTC. Translating it yields CASSSLSYEQYF. The full variable domain, with the rest looked up from reference TRBV7-8 and TRBJ2-7, is GAGVSQSPRYKVAKRGQDVALRCDPISGHVSLFWYQQALGQGPEFLTYFQNEAQLDKSGLPSDRFFAERPEGSVSTLKIQRTQQEDSAVYLCASSSLSYEQYFGPGTRLTVT.

The rearrangement links TRBV6-1 to TRBJ2-5, with TRBD2 as a possible D gene (7 bases). Germline CDR1 and CDR2: MNHNS and SASEGT. The CDR3 has 15 residues. V lost 2 bases, J lost 4 bases, and 14 bases lay in between. The chain's CDR3 is CASSEMGGLGETQYF. The CDR3 DNA sequence: TGTGCCAGCAGTGAAATGGGGGGGCTCGGAGAGACCCAGTACTTC.

The chain links TRBV9 to TRBJ2-7; 13 positions match TRBD2. V was pared by 3 bases and J by 4 bases, with 7 bases of the junction left unmatched. This CDR3 spans 16 amino acids. Germline assignment: CDR1 SGDLS and CDR2 YYNGEE. DNA for the CDR3: TGTGCCAGCAGCGGAGGACTAGCGGGGGATATATACGAGCAGTACTTC. Its protein is CASSGGLAGDIYEQYF. Variable domain in full (rest from reference TRBV9 and TRBJ2-7): DSGVTQTPKHLITATGQRVTLRCSPRSGDLSVYWYQQSLDQGLQFLIQYYNGEERAKGNILERFSAQQFPDLHSELNLSSLELGDSALYFCASSGGLAGDIYEQYFGPGTRLTVT.

This clone came up once. The J gene is TRBJ1-1, the V gene TRBV2, with D unresolved. V was cut by 4 bases and J by 4 bases, with 7 bases left in between. The germline CDR1 and CDR2 sequences are SNHLY and FYNNEI. This CDR3 is 12 amino acids long. CDR3 residues: CASSVSGTEAFF. The CDR3 DNA reads TGTGCCAGCAGTGTTTCGGGCACTGAAGCTTTCTTT.

The gene calls are TRBV30 and TRBJ2-2; D remains unclear. V lost 0 bases and J lost 4, with 6 bases in between. CDR3 length: 13 residues. Germline CDR1 reads GTSNPN; CDR2 reads SVGIG (reference sequence). DNA for the CDR3: TGTGCCTGGAGTGTACGGTCCACCGGGGAGCTGTTTTTT. Protein: CAWSVRSTGELFF. Variable domain in full (rest from reference TRBV30 and TRBJ2-2): SQTIHQWPATLVQPVGSPLSLECTVEGTSNPNLYWYRQAAGRGLQLLFYSVGIGQISSEVPQNLSASRPQDRQFILSSKKLLLSDSGFYLCAWSVRSTGELFFGEGSRLTVL.

This clone was counted a few times. The gene calls are TRBV5-8 and TRBJ2-7, with 8 bases fitting TRBD2. The CDR3 contains 15 residues. Germline CDR1 SGHTS, CDR2 YDEGEE. J was trimmed by 4 bases and V by 3 bases; bases with no gene match: 9. The CDR3 coding sequence is TGTGCCAGCAGCTCGGGGGGGGTCCCCCCGTACGAGCAGTACTTC. Protein: CASSSGGVPPYEQYF.

This clone appeared once. The rearrangement links TRBV2 to TRBJ2-7, with D maybe TRBD1 (6 bases). CDR1 and CDR2 from the germline V gene are SNHLY and FYNNEI. The CDR3 runs to 13 residues. With 6 bases removed from V and 3 bases from J, the gap between germline ends came to 12 bases. The DNA for the CDR3 is TGTGCCAGCAGGGGGGACACGATCTACGAGCAGTACTTC. Translating gives CASRGDTIYEQYF. The variable domain in full, with the rest retrieved from reference TRBV2 and TRBJ2-7, is EPEVTQTPSHQVTQMGQEVILRCVPISNHLYFYWYRQILGQKVEFLVSFYNNEISEKSEIFDDQFSVERPDGSNFTLKIRSTKLEDSAMYFCASRGDTIYEQYFGPGTRLTVT.

This clone has only one observation. This chain joins TRBV7-9 and TRBJ2-5; 7 nucleotides agree with TRBD2. Per germline, CDR1 SEHNR and CDR2 FQNEAQ (reference sequence). The CDR3 is 16 residues long. The trim removed 1 base at V and 1 base at J, leaving 6 bases unmatched. CDR3 amino acids: CASSLVSGGFQETQYF. The DNA for the CDR3 is TGTGCCAGCAGCTTAGTCTCGGGGGGTTTCCAAGAGACCCAGTACTTC.

The chain has TRBV9 and TRBJ1-6; no definite D call. CDR1 is SGDLS, CDR2 YYNGEE, per germline. V shed 0 bases and J shed 8 bases, with 15 bases lying between them. The CDR3 spans 16 residues. The CDR3 DNA sequence: TGTGCCAGCAGCGTAGCTCTAGGCAGCGTTGATTCACCCCTCCACTTT. Translating it yields CASSVALGSVDSPLHF.

Written as DNA, the CDR3 is TGTGCCAGCAGGGGAGAAATTGGACAGGGGGACTACAATGAGCAGTTCTTC. Amino acid sequence: CASRGEIGQGDYNEQFF. This chain joins TRBV27 and TRBJ2-1; 10 bases map to TRBD1. This CDR3 is built from 17 residues. The V gene's germline CDR1 is MNHEY and CDR2 SMNVEV (reference sequence). V lost 6 bases and J lost 3; bases outside the gene matches: 11.

This chain connects TRBV7-9 to TRBJ2-1; 10 nucleotides line up with TRBD1. The V segment lost 5 bases and the J segment 10 bases; nucleotides outside the gene matches: 11. The CDR3 is made up of 15 amino acids. Per germline, CDR1 SEHNR and CDR2 FQNEAQ (reference sequence). The CDR3 reads CASSQTGQGELEQFF. CDR3 nucleotide sequence: TGTGCCAGCAGCCAAACCGGACAGGGGGAACTCGAGCAGTTCTTC.

The chain couples TRBV6-5 to TRBJ2-1; 7 bases agree with TRBD1. The CDR3 extends over 15 amino acids. Germline V CDR1 and CDR2: MNHEY, SVGAGI. V shed 4 bases, J shed 1 base, and the junction held 4 bases outside the gene matches. In DNA form, the CDR3 reads TGTGCCAGCAGTTTCGACAGGGCATCCTACAATGAGCAGTTCTTC. It encodes CASSFDRASYNEQFF.

The chain carries TRBV7-2 and TRBJ2-2; 8 bases agree with TRBD2. The CDR3 spans 16 residues. V lost 2 bases to trimming and J lost 4 bases; unmatched junction nucleotides: 6. Germline V gives CDR1 SGHTA, CDR2 FQGNSA. The DNA of the CDR3 is TGTGCCAGCAGCTTATCTCGTCTAGCGGGCACCGGGGAGCTGTTTTTT. Protein sequence: CASSLSRLAGTGELFF.

This chain connects TRBV10-2 to TRBJ1-5; D is possibly TRBD1 (6 bases). Deletions cut 0 bases from V and 5 bases from J, with 11 bases between. This CDR3 region has 15 residues. CDR1 and CDR2 from the germline V gene are WSHSY and SAAADI. CDR3 sequence: CASSESSQGYQPQHF. CDR3 sequence (DNA): TGCGCCAGCAGTGAGTCTTCCCAGGGGTATCAGCCCCAGCATTTT.

The chain employs TRBV6-5 and TRBJ2-2; 10 nucleotides align to TRBD2. The V gene end was trimmed by 10 bases and the J gene end by 4 bases; junction bases not matched to a gene: 9. CDR1 and CDR2 from the germline V gene are MNHEY and SVGAGI. CDR3 length: 15 amino acids. The CDR3 DNA sequence: TGTGCCATTGGAACTAGCGGGGACATCACCGGGGAGCTGTTTTTT. Translating it yields CAIGTSGDITGELFF.

This chain links TRBV2 with TRBJ1-4, with unresolved D. The CDR3 is made up of 15 amino acids. Germline V gene data show CDR1 as SNHLY and CDR2 as FYNNEI. V lost 5 bases, J lost 8 bases, and 18 bases lay in between. For the CDR3, the DNA is TGTGCCAGCAGTTCCCCGGGAATGACGAGGGAAAAACTGTTTTTT. It yields the protein CASSSPGMTREKLFF. The full variable domain, rest sourced from reference TRBV2 and TRBJ1-4, is EPEVTQTPSHQVTQMGQEVILRCVPISNHLYFYWYRQILGQKVEFLVSFYNNEISEKSEIFDDQFSVERPDGSNFTLKIRSTKLEDSAMYFCASSSPGMTREKLFFGSGTQLSVL.

The chain is built from TRBV30 and TRBJ2-7; tentative D call: TRBD2 (5 bases). The germline gives CDR1 GTSNPN, CDR2 SVGIG (reference sequence). This CDR3 contains 15 residues. V was pared by 5 bases and J by 6 bases, with 23 bases between. The CDR3 DNA is TGTGCCTGGTCACGCGGAGGACCTGCAATGGGCGAGCAGTACTTC. This sequence encodes CAWSRGGPAMGEQYF.

The V gene is TRBV5-1, the J gene TRBJ1-5; TRBD1 matches at 8 bases. The ends lost 4 bases at V and 7 bases at J; junction bases unmatched: 4. In germline, CDR1 is SGHRS, CDR2 YFSETQ. The CDR3 contains 13 residues. The CDR3 region is CASSTDREQPQHF. The CDR3 DNA follows: TGCGCCAGCAGCACGGACAGGGAACAGCCCCAGCATTTT.

The chain employs TRBV18 and TRBJ2-3; D is perhaps TRBD2 (7 bases). Germline CDR1 KGHSH, CDR2 LQKENI. The ends were cut back, 1 base at V and 6 bases at J, with 20 bases in the middle. The length of the CDR3 is 17 residues. DNA of the CDR3: TGTGCCAGCTCACCACAGCTCTGGGGCGGGGGCAAGGATACGCAGTATTTT. Protein product: CASSPQLWGGGKDTQYF.

The V gene is TRBV29-1, the J gene TRBJ1-1, with D uncertain. Per the germline V gene, CDR1 is SQVTM and CDR2 is ANQGSEA. The ends were cut back, 4 bases at V and 6 bases at J, with 15 bases in the middle. The CDR3 is 13 residues long. CDR3 nucleotides: TGCAGCGTTGGGGCAGGTCTTGTTCCTGAAGCTTTCTTT. It yields the protein CSVGAGLVPEAFF.

The V and J genes are TRBV6-6 and TRBJ1-5; no reliable D call. The germline gives CDR1 MNHNY, CDR2 SVGAGI (reference sequence). V dropped 3 bases and J dropped 2 bases, with 8 bases sitting between them. This CDR3 has 14 amino acids. CDR3 protein: CASSYMGGNQPQHF. CDR3 sequence (DNA): TGTGCCAGCAGTTATATGGGAGGCAATCAGCCCCAGCATTTT.

The CDR3 DNA is TGTGCCAGTAGTATGGACAGGGGCCAATCGAGGAAACTGTTTTTT. Translated, it gives CASSMDRGQSRKLFF. This chain uses TRBV19 with TRBJ1-4; 9 positions agree with TRBD1. Germline loops: CDR1 LNHDA, CDR2 SQIVND (reference sequence). The trim removed 3 bases at V and 11 bases at J, leaving 10 bases unmatched. This CDR3 is built from 15 residues.

This chain uses TRBV27 with TRBJ2-3; TRBD2 aligns across 8 bases. From germline, CDR1 is MNHEY and CDR2 SMNVEV (reference sequence). The CDR3 length is 14 residues. The J segment lost 6 bases and the V segment lost 2 bases, leaving 4 bases of the junction unmatched. CDR3 residues: CASSLLAGPDTQYF. CDR3 DNA: TGTGCCAGCAGTTTACTAGCGGGTCCGGATACGCAGTATTTT.

This clone was found a few times. As DNA, the CDR3 is TGTGCCAGCAGCGGAGCGGGAGTGAATCCAGATACGCAGTATTTT. Amino acid sequence: CASSGAGVNPDTQYF. The rearrangement uses TRBV11-2 and TRBJ2-3; 8 nucleotides line up with TRBD2. This CDR3 has 15 residues. Trimming removed 5 bases from V and 4 bases from J; junction bases left unmatched: 8. Per germline, CDR1 SGHAT and CDR2 FQNNGV.

This clone was detected a few times. The CDR3 nucleotides are TGTGCCAGCAGTTTTCCTATTTACAGGGATAGCAATCAGCCCCAGCATTTT. Amino acids: CASSFPIYRDSNQPQHF. V and J are TRBV28 and TRBJ1-5; perhaps TRBD1 as D (6 bases). CDR1 is MDHEN and CDR2 is SYDVKM in the germline V gene. There are 17 residues in the CDR3. The V and J ends lost 3 bases and 0 bases respectively, with 15 bases between them. Full variable domain (outside the CDR3, taken from reference TRBV28 and TRBJ1-5): DVKVTQSSRYLVKRTGEKVFLECVQDMDHENMFWYRQDPGLGLRLIYFSYDVKMKEKGDIPEGYSVSREKKERFSLILESASTNQTSMYLCASSFPIYRDSNQPQHFGDGTRLSIL.

The genes are TRBV18 and TRBJ1-1; D possibly corresponds to TRBD1 (5 bases). This CDR3 comprises 11 residues. The V end lost 8 bases, the J end lost 1 base, and 5 bases lay between the germline ends. CDR1 is KGHSH, CDR2 LQKENI, per germline. In DNA form, the CDR3 reads TGTGCCAGCAGGGGGAACACTGAAGCTTTCTTT. Residues: CASRGNTEAFF. The whole variable domain, remainder taken from reference TRBV18 and TRBJ1-1, is NAGVMQNPRHLVRRRGQEARLRCSPMKGHSHVYWYRQLPEEGLKFMVYLQKENIIDESGMPKERFSAEFPKEGPSILRIQQVVRGDSAAYFCASRGNTEAFFGQGTRLTVV.

V usage is TRBV18 and J usage is TRBJ1-4, with D possibly TRBD1 on 6 matching bases. The CDR3 runs to 16 residues. The V gene's germline CDR1 is KGHSH and CDR2 LQKENI. V lost 5 bases and J 4 bases, leaving 17 bases between the germline ends. The CDR3 DNA reads TGTGCCAGCTCATCTACGGACAGTTTGGATAATGAAAAACTGTTTTTT. Translated: CASSSTDSLDNEKLFF.